One sample yielded the 12 T cell receptor beta chains listed below, sequenced in a study of T cells in Graves' hyperthyroidism and ophthalmopathy. Template material for amplifying TCR beta CDR3 regions consisted of RNA transcripts. TCR CDR3 regions were first amplified by RT-PCR with HTBI primers. Each CDR3 protein is one row after TCRdb ran MiXCR on the multiplex PCR reads. The table has around 620,000 distinct CDR3 sequences, about 17% seen once. Material for sequencing was blood. The receptors here all came from a woman in her twenties or thirties with Graves' hyperthyroidism.

The table lists this clonotype with a few counts. The J gene is TRBJ1-1, the V gene TRBV15, with 7 bases aligning to TRBD1. There are 14 residues in the CDR3. J was trimmed by 4 bases and V by 4 bases; bases with no gene match: 6. Germline V lookup: CDR1 LNHNV, CDR2 YYDKDF (reference sequence). The CDR3 spells CATSINRGSTEAFF. CDR3 nucleotides: TGTGCCACCAGCATTAACAGGGGATCCACTGAAGCTTTCTTT. Combining the CDR3 with reference TRBV15 and TRBJ1-1 gives the whole variable domain DAMVIQNPRYQVTQFGKPVTLSCSQTLNHNVMYWYQQKSSQAPKLLFHYYDKDFNNEADTPDNFQSRRPNTSFCFLDIRSPGLGDTAMYLCATSINRGSTEAFFGQGTRLTVV.

V and J are TRBV6-1 and TRBJ1-2; D not resolved. There are 12 residues in the CDR3. Germline V CDR1 and CDR2: MNHNS, SASEGT. Trimming cost V 5 bases and J 2 bases, with 6 bases left between them. The CDR3 DNA reads as TGTGCCAGCAGTTCCAGGAACTATGGCTACACCTTC. This encodes CASSSRNYGYTF.

This clonotype was seen repeatedly, ten times or more. The chain is built from TRBV10-3 and TRBJ2-7; no reliable D call. Germline-derived CDR1 and CDR2 are ENHRY and SYGVKD. The CDR3 loop spans 13 amino acids. V lost 0 bases, J lost 4 bases, and 7 bases lay in between. CDR3 protein: CAISESAVYEQYF. DNA for the CDR3: TGTGCCATCAGTGAGTCGGCAGTTTACGAGCAGTACTTC.

The chain is built from TRBV20-1 and TRBJ2-3; 11 bases agree with TRBD2. Germline V gene lookup returns CDR1 DFQATT and CDR2 SNEGSKA (reference sequence). The junction had 11 bases not matched to a gene; V was cut back by 3 bases and J by 6 bases. The CDR3 is 16 residues long. CDR3 sequence: CSARPILAGVGDTQYF. The DNA for the CDR3 is TGCAGTGCTAGGCCGATACTAGCGGGAGTTGGGGATACGCAGTATTTT.

J is TRBJ2-2 and V is TRBV7-2; D could derive from TRBD1 or TRBD2 (5 bases each). V dropped 1 base and J dropped 5 bases, with 14 bases sitting between them. Germline CDR1 and CDR2: SGHTA and FQGNSA. The CDR3 totals 16 residues. Here the CDR3 DNA reads TGTGCCAGCAGCTTAGGGGCAGGGACCTGGACCGGGGAGCTGTTTTTT. Translated: CASSLGAGTWTGELFF. The whole variable domain, filled in from reference TRBV7-2 and TRBJ2-2, reads GAGVSQSPSNKVTEKGKDVELRCDPISGHTALYWYRQSLGQGLEFLIYFQGNSAPDKSGLPSDRFSAERTGGSVSTLTIQRTQQEDSAVYLCASSLGAGTWTGELFFGEGSRLTVL.

The V and J genes are TRBV6-1 and TRBJ1-2; 9 positions match TRBD1. Germline lookup yields CDR1 MNHNS and CDR2 SASEGT. V gave up 5 bases and J gave up 11 bases; unmatched junction bases: 12. The CDR3 is 14 residues long. The CDR3 DNA sequence: TGTGCCAGCAGTATCGGAAACTTAGGACAGGGGTACACCTTC. It is translated as CASSIGNLGQGYTF.

The table lists this clonotype with a few counts. The V and J genes are TRBV6-5 and TRBJ2-2; no reliable D call. In germline, CDR1 is MNHEY, CDR2 SVGAGI. The CDR3 sequence is 13 residues long. The V end lost 10 bases, the J end lost 6 bases, and 15 bases lay between the germline ends. The CDR3 nucleotides are TGTGCCACCCAGTTGTTTGCGTCCGGGGAGCTGTTTTTT. As protein: CATQLFASGELFF.

This clonotype was picked up many times. The gene calls are TRBV24-1 and TRBJ2-1; 7 bases match TRBD2. There are 16 residues in the CDR3. The germline V gene encodes CDR1 KGHDR and CDR2 SFDVKD. V shed 0 bases, J shed 6 bases, and the junction held 7 bases outside the gene matches. CDR3 amino acids: CATSDLRGAGVNEQFF. As DNA, the CDR3 is TGTGCCACCAGTGATTTGCGGGGTGCGGGGGTCAATGAGCAGTTCTTC.

This clonotype was recorded at least ten times. V and J are TRBV6-1 and TRBJ1-1; 7 nucleotides align to TRBD1. Germline V CDR1 and CDR2: MNHNS, SASEGT. This CDR3 is built from 14 residues. V lost 8 bases and J lost 2; bases outside the gene matches: 8. This CDR3 is CASAKDRVNTEAFF. CDR3 nucleotides: TGTGCCAGCGCTAAAGACAGGGTTAACACTGAAGCTTTCTTT.

This clonotype was counted many times. This chain uses TRBV5-6 with TRBJ1-2; a weak D match, TRBD1 (5 bases). Germline assignment: CDR1 SGHDT and CDR2 YYEEEE. The CDR3 runs 14 residues. V was cut by 0 bases and J by 7 bases, with 13 bases left in between. The CDR3 bases are TGTGCCAGCAGCTTGGCTCTCAGGGAAGCTGGCTACACCTTC. It specifies CASSLALREAGYTF.

J is TRBJ2-1 and V is TRBV6-2 or TRBV6-3; 11 bases are a match to TRBD2. The CDR3 extends over 18 amino acids. V gave up 4 bases and J gave up 0 bases; unmatched junction bases: 8. The germline V gene encodes CDR1 MNHEY and CDR2 SVGEGT. The CDR3 nucleotides read TGTGCCAGCAGTTCATCCGGGACTAGCGGCCCCTCCTACAATGAGCAGTTCTTC. Its protein is CASSSSGTSGPSYNEQFF.

About this clonotype: One base away lies a much larger clone, so this may be a sequencing read error. The gene calls are TRBV6-1 and TRBJ2-7; TRBD2 might be the D (7 bases). Germline CDR1 is MNHNS and CDR2 is SASEGT. The length of the CDR3 is 12 residues. CDR3 protein: CAISEGGDEQYF. CDR3 bases: TGTGCCATCAGTGAGGGGGGGGACGAGCAGTACTTC.